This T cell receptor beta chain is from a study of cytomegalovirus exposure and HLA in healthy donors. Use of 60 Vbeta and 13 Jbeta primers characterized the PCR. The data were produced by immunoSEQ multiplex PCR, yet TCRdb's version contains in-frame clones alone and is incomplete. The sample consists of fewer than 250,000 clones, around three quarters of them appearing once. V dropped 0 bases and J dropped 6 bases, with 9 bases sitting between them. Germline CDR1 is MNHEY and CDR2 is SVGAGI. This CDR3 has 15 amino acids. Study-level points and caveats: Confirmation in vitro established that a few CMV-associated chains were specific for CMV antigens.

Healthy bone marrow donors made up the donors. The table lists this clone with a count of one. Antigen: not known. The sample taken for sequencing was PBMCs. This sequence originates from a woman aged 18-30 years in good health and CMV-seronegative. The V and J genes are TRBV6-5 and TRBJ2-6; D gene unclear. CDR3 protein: CASSYSSVLANVLTF. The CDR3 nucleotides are TGTGCCAGCAGTTACTCGAGTGTTTTGGCCAACGTCCTGACTTTC.